These T cell receptor beta chains were read from a single sample in a study of blood T cell repertoires in COVID-19. Clones were read by immunoSEQ multiplex PCR, and TCRdb kept only the in-frame ones, dropping some. The sample consists of about 220,000 clones, 82% of them appearing once. Sequencing input: PBMCs or T cells enriched from blood (not recorded which). The receptors derive from a woman aged 55-70 years who had recovered from COVID-19. Both conserved end residues are part of each CDR3. A D gene is named only where the DNA matches it firmly. The size of a clone is reported for some rows only, either as once, few or many, or as a class for expanded clones.

D gene	clone size	V gene	J gene	CDR3 protein	CDR3 DNA
.	.	TRBV14	TRBJ1-1	CASSQARGWNTEAFF	TGTGCCAGCAGCCAAGCGCGGGGATGGAACACTGAAGCTTTCTTT
.	.	TRBV6-5	TRBJ1-1	CASSYSRSPAFF	TGTGCCAGCAGTTACTCGCGCTCACCGGCTTTCTTT
TRBD1	.	TRBV2	TRBJ1-3	CARRGQGPGNTIYF	TGTGCCAGGCGGGGACAGGGGCCTGGAAACACCATATATTTT
.	many	TRBV12-3/TRBV12-4	TRBJ2-1	CASSLELGLFF	TGTGCCAGCAGTTTAGAACTAGGACTGTTCTTC
.	once	TRBV6-6	TRBJ1-1	CASSYREPGGAEAFF	TGTGCCAGCAGTTACCGAGAGCCCGGGGGGGCTGAAGCTTTCTTT
TRBD1	.	TRBV15	TRBJ2-1	CATSSPPADRAGNEQFF	TGTGCCACCAGTTCTCCCCCGGCGGACAGGGCTGGAAATGAGCAGTTCTTC
.	.	TRBV9	TRBJ2-1	CASSVGPSWNEQFF	TGTGCCAGCAGCGTAGGTCCTAGCTGGAATGAGCAGTTCTTC
TRBD1	.	TRBV5-5	TRBJ2-6	CASRPYRGISGANVLTF	TGTGCCAGCCGCCCTTACAGGGGCATCTCTGGGGCCAACGTCCTGACTTTC
.	.	TRBV9	TRBJ1-2	CASSQGRGAYGYTF	TGTGCCAGCAGTCAAGGGAGGGGGGCCTATGGCTACACCTTC
.	.	TRBV3-1/TRBV3-2	TRBJ1-2	CASSQVPRAAAEYGYTF	TGTGCCAGCAGCCAAGTCCCCAGGGCAGCTGCTGAGTATGGCTACACCTTC
.	.	TRBV3-1/TRBV3-2	TRBJ2-7	CASSQNRARYEQYF	TGTGCCAGCAGCCAAAACAGGGCGCGGTACGAGCAGTACTTC
TRBD1	.	TRBV7-9	TRBJ2-2	CASSIPGQGGSENTGELFF	TGTGCCAGCAGCATACCGGGACAGGGGGGTTCGGAGAACACCGGGGAGCTGTTTTTT
TRBD1	.	TRBV2	TRBJ1-5	CASSERGLGDQPQHF	TGTGCCAGCAGCGAAAGGGGGCTAGGGGATCAGCCCCAGCATTTT
.	.	TRBV10-2	TRBJ1-1	CASTLGGKNTEAFF	TGCGCCAGCACCCTGGGGGGAAAAAACACTGAAGCTTTCTTT
TRBD1	once	TRBV4-1	TRBJ1-2	CASSLWTGADGYTF	TGCGCCAGCAGCCTTTGGACAGGGGCGGATGGCTACACCTTC
.	once	TRBV5-4	TRBJ2-1	CASSLVLADEQFF	TGTGCCAGCAGCTTGGTGCTAGCTGATGAGCAGTTCTTC
TRBD2	few	TRBV6-5	TRBJ2-3	CASGGLAGGGDTQYF	TGTGCCAGCGGCGGACTAGCGGGGGGCGGGGATACGCAGTATTTT
TRBD1	.	TRBV6-4	TRBJ1-4	CAIHTQNRKTGFCEKLFF	TGTGCCATCCACACACAAAATCGAAAGACAGGGTTTTGTGAAAAACTGTTTTTT
TRBD2	.	TRBV11-2	TRBJ2-5	CASSFSGGPQETQYF	TGTGCCAGCAGCTTTTCGGGAGGCCCCCAAGAGACCCAGTACTTC
TRBD1	.	TRBV9	TRBJ2-2	CASSFGQGAFTGELFF	TGTGCCAGCAGCTTTGGACAGGGGGCCTTCACCGGGGAGCTGTTTTTT
.	.	TRBV27	TRBJ1-1	CASSLLPGRNTEAFF	TGTGCCAGCAGTTTATTGCCAGGGCGGAACACTGAAGCTTTCTTT
.	.	TRBV29-1	TRBJ1-2	CSGGDADNRNYGYTF	TGCAGCGGTGGAGATGCGGACAACCGTAACTATGGCTACACCTTC
TRBD2	few	TRBV27	TRBJ2-7	CASSLSPLAGGRKSSYEQYF	TGTGCCAGCAGTTTATCGCCCCTAGCGGGAGGCCGTAAAAGCTCCTACGAGCAGTACTTC
.	.	TRBV5-1	TRBJ1-3	CASSLAVSGNTIYF	TGCGCCAGCAGCTTAGCGGTCTCTGGAAACACCATATATTTT
.	.	TRBV27	TRBJ2-1	CASSLGGRNEQFF	TGTGCCAGCAGTTTAGGTGGGCGCAATGAGCAGTTCTTC
.	few	TRBV11-2	TRBJ2-2	CASSLLGGANTGELFF	TGTGCCAGCAGCTTATTGGGGGGAGCGAACACCGGGGAGCTGTTTTTT
TRBD2	.	TRBV11-2	TRBJ2-3	CASSSSGLAGGTDTQYF	TGTGCCAGCAGCTCTTCCGGGCTAGCGGGGGGCACAGATACGCAGTATTTT
TRBD1	.	TRBV27	TRBJ1-1	CASSPLTGGTEAFF	TGTGCCAGCAGTCCCTTGACAGGGGGGACTGAAGCTTTCTTT
TRBD1	.	TRBV2	TRBJ1-2	CASRGQGAPGGYTF	TGTGCCAGCAGGGGACAGGGGGCACCGGGAGGCTACACCTTC
TRBD1	.	TRBV30	TRBJ2-1	CAWSGPGQGASNEQFF	TGTGCCTGGAGTGGACCGGGACAGGGGGCTTCCAATGAGCAGTTCTTC
.	.	TRBV5-1	TRBJ2-5	CASSRGTPADQETQYF	TGCGCCAGCAGCAGGGGGACACCCGCGGACCAAGAGACCCAGTACTTC
TRBD1	.	TRBV12-5	TRBJ1-1	CASGSGTGNTEAFF	TGTGCTAGTGGTTCCGGGACAGGGAACACTGAAGCTTTCTTT